Reported below is one T cell receptor beta chain. The antigen is not known. V gave up 4 bases and J gave up 5 bases, with 9 bases separating them. The CDR3 contains 13 residues. CDR1 and CDR2 (germline): SNHLY, FYNNEI. Sequencing used immunoSEQ v3.0 at survey level. Assay: immunoSEQ multiplex PCR; the TCRdb copy retains only in-frame clones and omits some. In the table there are 24,000 or so clones, approximately 95% of which are singletons. Treatment for all HIV-infected participants took place in the United States. These data come from a study of long-term antiretroviral therapy in people with HIV. Whole-study results and caveats: Someone took the blood between about 2003 and 2018, maybe while older ART regimens were in use. Documentation of ART adherence, viral resistance or therapy changes was absent.

This rearrangement joins TRBV2 to TRBJ1-5, with D possibly TRBD1 on 5 matching bases. The TCR sequence derives from a woman aged 40-49 years with HIV. Sequences were derived from unsorted PBMCs, sampled 7.6 years after starting antiretroviral therapy. The CDR3 loop reads CASSGGEDQPQHF. In DNA form, the CDR3 reads TGTGCCAGCAGTGGGGGGGAGGATCAGCCCCAGCATTTT.